One TCR beta chain is described in this entry. For the second PCR, which ran for roughly 6 to 12 cycles, a sample-barcoded 5' primer and a J-beta primer mix were used. TCRdb re-derived calls from the 5' RACE reads in MiXCR, one entry per CDR3 protein. Seen here are roughly 1,000,000 distinct CDR3 sequences, almost 25% observed once, and the top ten hold around 0.75%. The V segment lost 8 bases and the J segment 6 bases; nucleotides outside the gene matches: 15. Germline V CDR1 and CDR2: MNHEY, SVGAGI. The CDR3 is 16 residues long. This sample is drawn from a study of blood T cells in healthy people across ages. Total RNA extraction produced at least 5.5 micrograms (per sample) for the study. The same specimen was also included in a second study, on T cells of mothers and their children. Per that paper: Mothers yielded over 8.5 million CDR3 reads, children 2.5 million to 3 million each. Slightly higher overlap, not significant, was seen in related mother-child pairs than in unrelated pairs.

This clonotype was sampled from a girl aged 2 to 10 in good health. The chain uses TRBV6-5 and TRBJ2-3; 9 bases line up with TRBD1. Sequencing was performed on blood. The CDR3 loop reads CASVKVQGALTDTQYF. The CDR3 region has the DNA TGTGCCAGCGTTAAAGTACAGGGGGCACTCACGGATACGCAGTATTTT.